The 7 T cell receptor beta chains given below trace back to one sample, sequenced in a study of blood T cell repertoires in COVID-19. The repertoire was sequenced with immunoSEQ multiplex PCR; TCRdb's copy has only in-frame clones and lacks some. This sample has about 300,000 clones; 85% occur once, and the top ten carry under 2%. Source material: PBMCs or T cells enriched from blood (not recorded which). These TCRs come from a woman aged 25 to 39 who had been exposed to COVID-19.

The chain joins TRBV19 to TRBJ1-5; 7 nucleotides line up with TRBD1. The V gene end was trimmed by 3 bases and the J gene end by 1 base; junction bases not matched to a gene: 6. The CDR3 runs 16 residues. Per the germline V gene, CDR1 is LNHDA and CDR2 is SQIVND (reference sequence). The DNA of the CDR3 is TGTGCCAGTAGTATCGGAGGGGGCCAGAGCAATCAGCCCCAGCATTTT. It yields the protein CASSIGGGQSNQPQHF.

The genes are TRBV28 and TRBJ2-2; 7 nucleotides line up with TRBD1. Germline lookup yields CDR1 MDHEN and CDR2 SYDVKM. This CDR3 contains 14 residues. V lost 4 bases and J lost 7; bases outside the gene matches: 6. The CDR3 DNA sequence: TGTGCCAGCAGTTCGGTCGACAGGGTCGGGGAGCTGTTTTTT. This gives the protein CASSSVDRVGELFF.

This clone was counted a few times. J is TRBJ2-1 and V is TRBV7-2; 7 bases map to TRBD2. With V trimmed by 6 bases and J by 10 bases, 18 bases remained unmatched. Germline CDR1 reads SGHTA; CDR2 reads FQGNSA. This CDR3 is 16 amino acids long. The CDR3 DNA is TGTGCCAGCAGTCTTAACGGCGGGGGTCTGATGGGAGAGCAGTTCTTC. Encoded protein: CASSLNGGGLMGEQFF.

This chain links TRBV5-4 with TRBJ2-3, with D tentatively TRBD1 (5 bases). The CDR3 has 15 amino acids. The V gene's germline CDR1 is SGHNT and CDR2 YYREEE (reference sequence). Trimming cost V 3 bases and J 0 bases, with 11 bases left between them. The CDR3 loop reads CASSWETGSTDTQYF. CDR3 nucleotides: TGTGCCAGCAGCTGGGAAACAGGTAGCACAGATACGCAGTATTTT. Looking up the rest from reference TRBV5-4 and TRBJ2-3 gives the full variable domain: ETGVTQSPTHLIKTRGQQVTLRCSSQSGHNTVSWYQQALGQGPQFIFQYYREEENGRGNFPPRFSGLQFPNYSSELNVNALELDDSALYLCASSWETGSTDTQYFGPGTRLTVL.

The chain joins TRBV28 to TRBJ2-1, with no clear D. The CDR3 has 18 residues. CDR1 and CDR2 (germline): MDHEN, SYDVKM. Trimming shortened V by 8 bases and J by 0 bases, and 23 bases separated the two germline ends. CDR3 protein: CASPLSPARVSSYNEQFF. The CDR3 DNA reads as TGTGCCAGCCCCCTTTCTCCAGCGCGAGTAAGCTCCTACAATGAGCAGTTCTTC.

This chain connects TRBV18 to TRBJ1-6, with D perhaps matching TRBD1 (6 bases). V lost 2 bases to trimming and J lost 12 bases, with 11 bases between them. In germline, CDR1 is KGHSH, CDR2 LQKENI. The CDR3 consists of 13 residues. The CDR3 spells CASSPKGEGPLHF. In DNA, the CDR3 is TGTGCCAGCTCACCAAAGGGGGAAGGACCCCTCCACTTT.

This chain links TRBV24-1 with TRBJ1-2; D not certain. This CDR3 has 12 amino acids. V gave up 3 bases and J gave up 4 bases, with 5 bases separating them. The germline V gene encodes CDR1 KGHDR and CDR2 SFDVKD. The CDR3 DNA is TGTGCCACCAGTGATCGGTTCTATGGCTACACCTTC. Protein: CATSDRFYGYTF.